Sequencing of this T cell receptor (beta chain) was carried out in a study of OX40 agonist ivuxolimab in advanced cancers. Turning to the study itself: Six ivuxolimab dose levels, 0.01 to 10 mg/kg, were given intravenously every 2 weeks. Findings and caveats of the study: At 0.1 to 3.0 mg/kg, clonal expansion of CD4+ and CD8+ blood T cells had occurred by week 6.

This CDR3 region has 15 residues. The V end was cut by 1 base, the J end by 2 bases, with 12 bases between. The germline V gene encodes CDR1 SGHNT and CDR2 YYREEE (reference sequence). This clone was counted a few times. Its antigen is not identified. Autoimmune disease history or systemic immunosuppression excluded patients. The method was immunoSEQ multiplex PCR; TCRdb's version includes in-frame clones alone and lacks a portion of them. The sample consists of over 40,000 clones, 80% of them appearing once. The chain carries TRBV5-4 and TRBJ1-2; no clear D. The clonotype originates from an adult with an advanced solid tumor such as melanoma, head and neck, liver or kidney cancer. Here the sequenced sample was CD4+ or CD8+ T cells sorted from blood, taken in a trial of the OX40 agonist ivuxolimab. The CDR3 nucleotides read TGTGCCAGCAGCTTGTCGGGAGCGGGGAACTATGGCTACACCTTC. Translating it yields CASSLSGAGNYGYTF.